These 16 T cell receptor beta chains came from one sample sequenced in a study of blood T cells in healthy people across ages. The use of a sample-barcoded 5' primer and a J-beta primer mix characterized a second PCR of roughly 6 to 11 cycles. TCRdb reprocessed the 5' RACE reads with MiXCR, giving one entry per CDR3 protein. The sample has more than 1,400,000 distinct CDR3 sequences, around 42% seen once. Sequenced: blood. Every receptor here comes from a young woman in good health.

The V gene is TRBV20-1, the J gene TRBJ2-7, with D perhaps TRBD1 or TRBD2 (5 bases each). The J call may be mistaken, given a closer DNA end match to TRBJ2-5. The CDR3 length is 15 residues. Per germline, CDR1 DFQATT and CDR2 SNEGSKA (reference sequence). The CDR3 protein is CSAPEVRRGGETQYF. The CDR3, as DNA: TGCAGTGCGCCGGAGGTGCGTAGGGGCGGCGAGACCCAGTACTTC.

The V gene is TRBV2, the J gene TRBJ2-7; the match to TRBD1 covers 9 bases. CDR3 size: 15 residues. V lost 6 bases to trimming and J lost 3 bases; unmatched junction nucleotides: 9. Germline assignment: CDR1 SNHLY and CDR2 FYNNEI. CDR3 region: CASSAPGTGFYEQYF. The CDR3 DNA follows: TGTGCCAGCAGCGCCCCCGGGACAGGGTTCTACGAGCAGTACTTC.

V is TRBV11-2 and J is TRBJ2-1; 9 bases match TRBD1. This CDR3 is built from 16 residues. In germline, CDR1 is SGHAT, CDR2 FQNNGV. Trimming at V came to 1 base and at J to 7 bases, leaving 8 bases not matched to a gene. Here the CDR3 DNA reads TGTGCCAGCAGCTTAGGACTCGGACAGGGGAGGAATGAGCAGTTCTTC. Encoded protein: CASSLGLGQGRNEQFF.

CDR3 region: CASSLRGGGESTEAFF. The CDR3 DNA reads as TGTGCCAGCAGCCTTCGAGGCGGGGGGGAGAGCACTGAAGCTTTCTTT. The rearrangement uses TRBV3-1 and TRBJ1-1, with TRBD1 as a possible D gene (5 bases). The V end was cut by 4 bases, the J end by 4 bases, with 19 bases between. This CDR3 region has 16 residues. In germline, CDR1 is LGHDT, CDR2 YNNKEL (reference sequence).

This sequence joins TRBV24-1 and TRBJ2-3, with 12 bases matching TRBD2. With 7 bases clipped from V and 2 bases from J, the junction kept 6 bases outside the gene matches. There are 16 residues in the CDR3. The germline gives CDR1 KGHDR, CDR2 SFDVKD. CDR3 bases: TGTGCCACCAGAACTAGCGGGAGGCTACCCACAGATACGCAGTATTTT. Translating it yields CATRTSGRLPTDTQYF.

The chain links TRBV7-2 to TRBJ2-7; either TRBD1 or TRBD2 may supply D (5 bases each). The CDR3 totals 20 residues. Looked up from germline, CDR1 is SGHTA and CDR2 is FQGNSA. Trimming removed 4 bases at V and 4 bases at J, with 32 bases between. The chain's CDR3 is CASSSLVSPRRGQTPYEQYF. The CDR3 nucleotides read TGTGCCAGCAGCTCCCTAGTTTCCCCCCGTCGGGGCCAGACTCCTTACGAGCAGTACTTC.

V gene TRBV4-1 combines with J gene TRBJ2-5, with 12 bases matching TRBD2. V was pared by 1 base and J by 1 base, with 7 bases of the junction left unmatched. CDR3 length: 18 residues. Germline V lookup: CDR1 MGHRA, CDR2 YSYEKL. The CDR3 coding sequence is TGCGCCAGCAGCCAAGGACCCCAGACTAGCGGGGGCCAAGAGACCCAGTACTTC. Its translation: CASSQGPQTSGGQETQYF.

This clonotype was seen a few times. The chain employs TRBV20-1 and TRBJ1-4; D unclear. Trimming shortened V by 0 bases and J by 0 bases, and 11 bases separated the two germline ends. The CDR3 totals 16 residues. Germline loops: CDR1 DFQATT, CDR2 SNEGSKA (reference sequence). The CDR3 DNA sequence: TGCAGTGCTAGAGATTTTAAAGAAGCAACTAATGAAAAACTGTTTTTT. Protein product: CSARDFKEATNEKLFF.

This clonotype has more than one count but fewer than ten. The rearrangement links TRBV6-1 to TRBJ2-7; a weak D match, TRBD2 (6 bases). The CDR3 contains 16 residues. The ends were cut back, 4 bases at V and 5 bases at J, with 21 bases in the middle. Germline V gene sequence: CDR1 MNHNS, CDR2 SASEGT. Here the CDR3 reads CASSASGTGGFNEQYF. The CDR3 nucleotides read TGTGCCAGCAGTGCCTCTGGGACCGGGGGTTTTAACGAGCAGTACTTC.

In regard to this clonotype: A much larger clone differs by one base, so this may be a read error. This rearrangement joins TRBV4-1 to TRBJ2-7; a possible D gene is TRBD2 (6 bases). V was cut by 0 bases and J by 6 bases, with 18 bases left in between. Germline assignment: CDR1 MGHRA and CDR2 YSYEKL. This CDR3 has 16 amino acids. For the CDR3, the DNA is TGCGCCAGCAGCCAAGATCTAACTAACGGGAGTAGCGAGCAGTACTTC. Its protein is CASSQDLTNGSSEQYF.

The V call is TRBV9, the J call TRBJ2-1; no firm D call. Germline loops: CDR1 SGDLS, CDR2 YYNGEE. The CDR3 is 14 amino acids. Trimming shortened V by 4 bases and J by 5 bases, and 13 bases separated the two germline ends. In DNA form, the CDR3 reads TGTGCCAGCAGCACACATTTGGGCGACAATGAGCAGTTCTTC. Its protein is CASSTHLGDNEQFF.

This clonotype has more than one count but fewer than ten. This chain uses TRBV6-5 with TRBJ2-7, with TRBD1 matching over 8 bases. The CDR3 length is 13 residues. After removal of 6 bases from V and 5 bases from J, the junction contained 6 bases not matched to a gene. Germline CDR1 and CDR2: MNHEY and SVGAGI. CDR3 DNA: TGTGCCAGCAGACTTGACAGGGGCCACGAGCAGTACTTC. Its translation: CASRLDRGHEQYF.

This chain links TRBV3-1 with TRBJ2-5; tentative D call: TRBD2 (6 bases). The CDR3 contains 15 residues. The V gene lost 2 bases and the J gene lost 4 bases, with 14 bases spanning the gap. From germline, CDR1 is LGHDT and CDR2 YNNKEL (reference sequence). CDR3 coding DNA: TGTGCCAGCAGCCAAACCCCGGGAGCCAGAGAGACCCAGTACTTC. Its translation: CASSQTPGARETQYF.

A single count supports this clonotype. The gene calls are TRBV29-1 and TRBJ2-4; 7 bases are shared with TRBD2. The end of the DNA fits TRBJ2-5 better, so the J call may be wrong. The CDR3 is 15 residues long. Germline V CDR1 and CDR2: SQVTM, ANQGSEA. Here the CDR3 DNA reads TGCAGCGCCCTAGGACCAGCGGGGAACAAGGAGACCCAGTACTTC. Translating gives CSALGPAGNKETQYF.

This clonotype was seen a few times. V is TRBV2 and J is TRBJ1-5, with TRBD1 as a possible D gene (5 bases). The CDR3 contains 12 residues. The germline gives CDR1 SNHLY, CDR2 FYNNEI. The V end lost 11 bases, the J end lost 8 bases, and 16 bases lay between the germline ends. CDR3 amino acids: CAGGAFSEPQHF. The CDR3 nucleotides read TGTGCCGGAGGGGCTTTTAGTGAGCCCCAGCATTTT.

This clonotype was counted a single time. The rearrangement links TRBV6-1 to TRBJ2-7, with a weak D call TRBD1 (6 bases). The DNA end is more similar to TRBJ2-5, so the J call may be wrong. The germline V gene encodes CDR1 MNHNS and CDR2 SASEGT. This CDR3 has 15 amino acids. The CDR3 loop is CASSEIWTDEETQYF. The CDR3 DNA sequence: TGTGCCAGCAGTGAAATCTGGACAGATGAAGAGACCCAGTACTTC.